The present T cell receptor beta chain was sequenced within a study of blood T cells in healthy people across ages. On this clonotype: Its antigen is not known.

General study findings and limits: Unsorted PBMC input precluded a conclusive naive versus antigen-experienced comparison.

CDR3 size: 16 residues. Germline values: CDR1 SGHNT, CDR2 YYREEE (reference sequence). The germline V and J ends were trimmed by 4 bases and 1 base, with 17 bases remaining between them. Primed by a sample-barcoded 5' primer and a J-beta primer mix, a second PCR proceeded for about 6 to 12 cycles. TCRdb re-derived calls from the 5' RACE reads in MiXCR, one entry per CDR3 protein. The sample has about 1 million distinct CDR3 sequences, under 30% seen once. Total RNA, at least 5.5 micrograms per sample, came from PBMCs. This sample also appeared in a second study, on T cells of mothers and their children. From that report: Second-PCR amplification with M1S added sample barcodes and 2-4 random nucleotides.

The chain has TRBV5-4 and TRBJ1-2, with D uncertain. The sequence was obtained from a girl between 2 and 10 years old in good health. The sample taken for sequencing was blood. The CDR3 spells CASSQDSYGGNYGYTF. CDR3 bases: TGTGCCAGCAGCCAAGATTCTTACGGCGGTAACTATGGCTACACCTTC.